This T cell receptor beta chain was sequenced in a study of T cell changes during pregnancy in multiple sclerosis (dated by TCRdb to about 2019). Describing the broader study: In women with multiple sclerosis, the researchers looked at how the T cell repertoire shifted as pregnancy progressed.

CDR1 is given as SGHNT and CDR2 as YYREEE, both from the germline V gene (reference sequence). The cysteine opens and the phenylalanine closes a CDR3 of 16 amino acids. Left in the record is the CDR3 DNA by itself, 48 bases read in frame from the first base. The V end gives up 0 bases and the J end 3 bases, leaving 4 bases in the junction not matched to a gene. A remark on this clone: Its specific antigen is unknown. No qualities accompany the bases; no much larger clone lies one base away.

Library method: the immunoSEQ multiplex PCR assay. TCRdb limited this immuneACCESS table to in-frame rearrangements with V and J called. A share of clones is missing; checked studies link under half to unresolved V genes, and the rest is unexplained. The sample profile shows approximately 34,000 clones; 90% of them were found once. Over 8.5% of the sample lies in the top ten. The sequence was collected from a female donor with multiple sclerosis, enrolled in a pregnancy study. The V and J segments used are TRBV5-4 and TRBJ2-3; TRBD2 fits 10 bases in the junction. Sequenced material: CD8+ T cells from peripheral blood mononuclear cells, taken before pregnancy. The CDR3 protein sequence reads: CASSLGAGGGTDTQYF. The nucleotide sequence is given as TGTGCCAGCAGCTTGGGAGCGGGAGGGGGTACAGATACGCAGTATTTT.